The 22 T cell receptor beta chains presented below share a single source sample, sequenced in a study of T cells in Graves' hyperthyroidism and ophthalmopathy. Researchers amplified the TCR beta CDR3 regions from RNA transcripts. The primer set for the first-round RT-PCR of the TCR CDR3 was HTBI. TCRdb re-derived calls from the multiplex PCR reads in MiXCR, one entry per CDR3 protein. The sample includes around 540,000 distinct CDR3 sequences, roughly 16% seen only once; the top ten take 29%. Sequencing input: blood. These receptors all come from a woman in her 30s with Graves' ophthalmopathy.

The V call is TRBV28, the J call TRBJ2-7, with a possible D match to TRBD2 (6 bases). In germline, CDR1 is MDHEN, CDR2 SYDVKM. There are 14 residues in the CDR3. V was shortened by 8 bases and J by 7 bases, with 21 bases between the two germline ends. The CDR3 protein is CASAFRDLGGEQYF. The CDR3 DNA follows: TGTGCCAGCGCCTTCCGGGACTTAGGAGGGGAGCAGTACTTC.

The chain carries TRBV4-1 and TRBJ1-6; TRBD1 might be the D (6 bases). Germline assignment: CDR1 MGHRA and CDR2 YSYEKL. The CDR3 sequence is 15 residues long. V lost 3 bases and J lost 5, with 11 bases in between. CDR3 nucleotides: TGCGCCAGCAGCCACGGACAGAAAGATAATTCACCCCTCCACTTT. This encodes CASSHGQKDNSPLHF.

The table lists this clonotype with a few counts. The V and J genes are TRBV7-2 and TRBJ2-5; D is undetermined. Trimming stripped 9 bases from V and 4 bases from J, with 15 bases between. CDR1 and CDR2 from the germline V gene are SGHTA and FQGNSA. This CDR3 has 13 residues. CDR3 sequence: CASSIERRETQYF. CDR3 sequence (DNA): TGTGCCAGTAGTATCGAGAGAAGAGAGACCCAGTACTTC.

The gene calls are TRBV6-5 and TRBJ2-1; 11 positions agree with TRBD2. The germline gives CDR1 MNHEY, CDR2 SVGAGI. The J segment lost 7 bases and the V segment lost 4 bases, leaving 6 bases of the junction unmatched. This CDR3 is 15 amino acids long. CDR3 sequence: CASSFLAGGVNEQFF. The DNA of the CDR3 is TGTGCCAGCAGTTTCCTAGCGGGAGGTGTGAATGAGCAGTTCTTC.

Many counts were recorded for this clonotype. The chain combines TRBV2 with TRBJ2-5, with 8 bases matching TRBD1. Trimming removed 8 bases from V and 1 base from J; junction bases left unmatched: 6. Germline-derived CDR1 and CDR2 are SNHLY and FYNNEI. The CDR3 length is 14 residues. CDR3 bases: TGTGCCAGCGACGGACAGGGTGTCCAAGAGACCCAGTACTTC. Protein sequence: CASDGQGVQETQYF.

The chain combines TRBV30 with TRBJ1-3; D is ambiguous. V was pared by 0 bases and J by 4 bases, with 7 bases between. This CDR3 comprises 13 residues. CDR1 is GTSNPN and CDR2 is SVGIG in the germline V gene (reference sequence). This chain's CDR3 is CAWSVAQGNTIYF. The CDR3 nucleotides are TGTGCCTGGAGTGTCGCACAAGGAAACACCATATATTTT.

This clonotype was counted at least ten times. This CDR3 reads CASSRTSIGEKLFF. CDR3 bases: TGTGCCAGCAGCCGGACTAGTATTGGTGAAAAACTGTTTTTT. The genes are TRBV7-2 and TRBJ1-4; D call uncertain. The CDR3 loop spans 14 amino acids. Germline V gene sequence: CDR1 SGHTA, CDR2 FQGNSA. Trimming stripped 5 bases from V and 7 bases from J, with 14 bases between.

Many counts were recorded for this clonotype. This chain joins TRBV27 and TRBJ2-1; the match to TRBD2 covers 12 bases. Looked up from germline, CDR1 is MNHEY and CDR2 is SMNVEV (reference sequence). The CDR3 loop spans 16 amino acids. V lost 4 bases to trimming and J lost 0 bases; unmatched junction nucleotides: 1. This chain's CDR3 is CASSSTSGSSYNEQFF. The CDR3 DNA sequence: TGTGCCAGCAGTTCGACTAGCGGGAGCTCCTACAATGAGCAGTTCTTC.

This clonotype was observed at least ten times. The chain is built from TRBV28 and TRBJ1-5; 7 nucleotides line up with TRBD1. The CDR3 runs 16 residues. Per germline, CDR1 MDHEN and CDR2 SYDVKM. V shed 7 bases and J 5 bases; nucleotides not matched to a gene: 14. The CDR3 DNA follows: TGTGCCAGCATCCTGAGGGGGCGAGCTCTTGATCAGCCCCAGCATTTT. Protein: CASILRGRALDQPQHF.

This clonotype was observed a few times. This rearrangement joins TRBV29-1 to TRBJ2-7, with D unclear. CDR3 length: 12 amino acids. Germline V CDR1 and CDR2: SQVTM, ANQGSEA. Trimming pared 3 bases from V and 1 base from J, leaving 7 bases between. CDR3 amino acids: CSVDKGSYEQYF. CDR3 DNA: TGCAGCGTTGACAAGGGATCCTACGAGCAGTACTTC.

The sample holds a few counts of this clonotype. J is TRBJ2-7 and V is TRBV5-6, with 7 bases identical to TRBD2. CDR3 length: 14 amino acids. From germline, CDR1 is SGHDT and CDR2 YYEEEE. The ends lost 1 base at V and 7 bases at J; junction bases unmatched: 8. The DNA of the CDR3 is TGTGCCAGCAGCTTGCCGCGGGAGTTTGGAGAGCAGTACTTC. Translation gives CASSLPREFGEQYF.

This clonotype was seen repeatedly, ten times or more. A much larger clone lies one base from this, so it may be a read error. The chain is built from TRBV11-2 and TRBJ2-3, with TRBD2 as a possible D gene (6 bases). V was clipped by 9 bases and J by 5 bases, with 18 bases between them. This CDR3 is 14 amino acids long. Germline CDR1 is SGHAT and CDR2 is FQNNGV. The CDR3 is CASGGAGNLDTQYF. The DNA of the CDR3 is TGTGCCAGTGGAGGGGCGGGAAATTTAGATACGCAGTATTTT.

The V call is TRBV6-1, the J call TRBJ1-5, with unresolved D. Per the germline V gene, CDR1 is MNHNS and CDR2 is SASEGT. V was clipped by 10 bases and J by 4 bases, with 14 bases between them. CDR3 length: 13 amino acids. CDR3 in amino acids: CAIGFSLNQPQHF. CDR3 sequence (DNA): TGTGCCATTGGCTTCAGCCTTAATCAGCCCCAGCATTTT.

This clonotype was detected ten times or more. The chain recombines TRBV7-8 with TRBJ2-3; no reliable D call. The germline V and J ends were trimmed by 5 bases and 2 bases, with 5 bases remaining between them. Germline V lookup: CDR1 SGHVS, CDR2 FQNEAQ. The CDR3 runs 12 residues. The CDR3 spells CASSRYTDTQYF. The CDR3 region has the DNA TGTGCCAGCAGCCGATACACAGATACGCAGTATTTT.

There are a few counts of this clonotype. This sequence joins TRBV6-1 and TRBJ1-1; D is possibly TRBD1 (6 bases). CDR1 MNHNS and CDR2 SASEGT come from the germline V gene. The V gene lost 8 bases and the J gene lost 1 base, with 11 bases spanning the gap. The length of the CDR3 is 13 residues. The CDR3 sequence: CASRTAKNTEAFF. CDR3 bases: TGTGCCAGCCGGACAGCCAAGAACACTGAAGCTTTCTTT.

The chain has TRBV28 and TRBJ2-7, with 16 positions matching TRBD2. The length of the CDR3 is 20 residues. V dropped 5 bases and J dropped 9; count of bases not matched to a gene: 22. Germline V CDR1 and CDR2: MDHEN, SYDVKM. As DNA, the CDR3 is TGTGCCAGCAGTCAACCCGCCCCGAGGGGACTAGCGGGAGGGCCCCCAGTGCAGTACTTC. This sequence encodes CASSQPAPRGLAGGPPVQYF.

This clonotype was seen more than once but under ten times. V and J are TRBV9 and TRBJ2-1; tentative D call: TRBD1 (6 bases). V was trimmed by 0 bases and J by 5 bases, leaving 18 bases between them. CDR1 and CDR2 (germline): SGDLS, YYNGEE. The CDR3 is 17 amino acids. The CDR3 DNA reads as TGTGCCAGCAGCGTAGATTCAAGGGGGAACATAAACAATGAGCAGTTCTTC. Its translation is CASSVDSRGNINNEQFF.

This clonotype was seen repeatedly, ten times or more. The chain has TRBV5-6 and TRBJ2-7; D gene unclear. CDR1 SGHDT and CDR2 YYEEEE come from the germline V gene. Trimming stripped 0 bases from V and 3 bases from J, with 10 bases between. The CDR3 has 14 residues. The CDR3 DNA sequence: TGTGCCAGCAGCTTGGAACGAACCTACTACGAGCAGTACTTC. Its translation: CASSLERTYYEQYF.

V gene TRBV10-3 combines with J gene TRBJ1-1, with TRBD1 matching over 8 bases. The CDR3 extends over 14 amino acids. The germline gives CDR1 ENHRY, CDR2 SYGVKD. J gave up 4 bases and V 10 bases, and 11 bases lay outside the gene matches. The chain's CDR3 is CASQTGASSTEAFF. The CDR3 DNA sequence: TGTGCCAGCCAGACAGGGGCTAGTAGCACTGAAGCTTTCTTT.

The chain is built from TRBV20-1 and TRBJ2-2; D is unclear. Germline-derived CDR1 and CDR2 are DFQATT and SNEGSKA (reference sequence). This CDR3 has 10 residues. The germline V and J ends were trimmed by 1 base and 6 bases, with 0 bases remaining between them. This CDR3 reads CSARAGELFF. The CDR3 DNA is TGCAGTGCTAGAGCCGGGGAGCTGTTTTTT.

This clonotype was observed at least ten times. CDR3 loop: CASSPTVDTQYF. The CDR3 region has the DNA TGTGCCAGCAGCCCTACGGTAGATACGCAGTATTTT. This chain links TRBV7-8 with TRBJ2-3; D unclear. Germline V CDR1 and CDR2: SGHVS, FQNEAQ. The CDR3 runs to 12 residues. Trimming removed 5 bases at V and 5 bases at J, with 8 bases between.

There are many counts of this clonotype. J is TRBJ2-1 and V is TRBV20-1; D call uncertain. The length of the CDR3 is 16 residues. The V end lost 0 bases, the J end lost 0 bases, and 12 bases lay between the germline ends. Germline V lookup: CDR1 DFQATT, CDR2 SNEGSKA (reference sequence). In nucleotides, the CDR3 is TGCAGTGCTAGAGATGCGTCCTCCCGCTCCTACAATGAGCAGTTCTTC. Translation: CSARDASSRSYNEQFF.